The next 24 T cell receptor beta chains were all read from a single sample in a study of memory CD4+ T cells and cytomegalovirus serostatus. Only in-frame clones appear in the TCRdb table, and some are missing; sequencing was by immunoSEQ multiplex PCR. The table shows 35,000 to 55,000 clones, with roughly 80% occurring only once. The sort gate was single viable CD3+CD4+CD8-CD45RO+ cells for memory CD4+ T cells. The material sequenced was memory CD4+ T cells from blood. The receptors were gathered from an adult in good health and CMV-seronegative.

This chain connects TRBV7-2 to TRBJ2-7; tentatively, D is TRBD2 (6 bases). This CDR3 has 15 amino acids. V was cut by 7 bases and J by 0 bases, with 16 bases left in between. Germline V gene lookup returns CDR1 SGHTA and CDR2 FQGNSA. The CDR3 is CASTHAGGNSYEQYF. CDR3 DNA sequence: TGTGCCAGCACCCATGCGGGCGGGAACTCCTACGAGCAGTACTTC.

J is TRBJ1-5 and V is TRBV6-1, with D possibly being TRBD1 (6 bases). This CDR3 spans 14 amino acids. Germline V gives CDR1 MNHNS, CDR2 SASEGT. V lost 7 bases to trimming and J lost 5 bases, with 15 bases between them. CDR3 DNA: TGTGCCAGCACCCCCAGGGGTGGGGATCAGCCCCAGCATTTT. Translated, it gives CASTPRGGDQPQHF.

This chain links TRBV28 with TRBJ1-2; possible D gene TRBD1, 6 bases. The germline CDR1 and CDR2 sequences are MDHEN and SYDVKM. V was clipped by 2 bases and J by 6 bases, with 19 bases between them. CDR3 length equals 16 residues. The CDR3 bases are TGTGCCAGCAGTTTACCAGGGGCCCCATCCCCCAATGGCTACACCTTC. Translated, it gives CASSLPGAPSPNGYTF.

V usage is TRBV2 and J usage is TRBJ1-4; perhaps TRBD1 as D (6 bases). The CDR3 spans 15 residues. V lost 0 bases and J 4 bases, leaving 9 bases between the germline ends. Germline V gene data show CDR1 as SNHLY and CDR2 as FYNNEI. The chain's CDR3 is CASSEAWTVNEKLFF. In nucleotides, the CDR3 is TGTGCCAGCAGTGAAGCGTGGACAGTTAATGAAAAACTGTTTTTT.

Only one count was recorded for this clone. The rearrangement links TRBV30 to TRBJ2-2, with D possibly being TRBD2 (6 bases). Germline V CDR1 and CDR2: GTSNPN, SVGIG (reference sequence). This CDR3 region has 13 residues. V lost 3 bases and J lost 6, with 11 bases in between. The CDR3 DNA reads as TGTGCCTGGAGGTTCACGGGAGCCGGGGAGCTGTTTTTT. It codes for CAWRFTGAGELFF.

This clone has a handful of counts. The same CDR3 arises from other DNA sequences in this sample as well. The chain couples TRBV4-3 to TRBJ2-1; D ambiguous. V dropped 2 bases and J dropped 9 bases, with 8 bases sitting between them. CDR1 and CDR2 from the germline V gene are LGHNA and YSLEER. This CDR3 region has 12 residues. CDR3 residues: CASSQYMGEQFF. The CDR3 DNA reads as TGCGCCAGCAGCCAATATATGGGTGAGCAGTTCTTC.

This chain uses TRBV30 with TRBJ2-3, with D maybe TRBD2 (6 bases). The CDR3 is 15 amino acids. In germline, CDR1 is GTSNPN, CDR2 SVGIG (reference sequence). V lost 0 bases and J 4 bases, leaving 14 bases between the germline ends. CDR3 amino acids: CAWSVRRGVADTQYF. CDR3 DNA sequence: TGTGCCTGGAGTGTACGGCGGGGTGTCGCAGATACGCAGTATTTT.

The rearrangement joins TRBV6-1 to TRBJ1-1; no firm D call. Trimming removed 6 bases from V and 3 bases from J, with 8 bases in between. Germline CDR1 MNHNS, CDR2 SASEGT. The CDR3 sequence is 12 residues long. CDR3 bases: TGTGCCAGCAGGGCCGACTACACTGAAGCTTTCTTT. Its translation: CASRADYTEAFF.

J is TRBJ2-1 and V is TRBV7-2, with D hard to call. The CDR3 is made up of 13 amino acids. Germline V CDR1 and CDR2: SGHTA, FQGNSA. The V end was cut by 3 bases, the J end by 8 bases, with 11 bases between. The CDR3: CASSFGRWYEQFF. The CDR3 nucleotides read TGTGCCAGCAGCTTCGGCAGGTGGTATGAGCAGTTCTTC.

As for this clone: One end of the junction varies from germline; a read error may be responsible. V usage is TRBV7-8 and J usage is TRBJ2-5; 7 bases agree with TRBD2. CDR1 SGHVS and CDR2 FQNEAQ come from the germline V gene. The CDR3 is 15 amino acids. The CDR3 DNA is TGTGCCGGCAGCTCCGAGCGGGGCCTCCAAGAGACCCAGTACTTC. This encodes CAGSSERGLQETQYF.

The chain combines TRBV5-5 with TRBJ1-1; unclear D gene. V dropped 4 bases and J dropped 1 base, with 11 bases sitting between them. Germline V gene lookup returns CDR1 SGHKS and CDR2 YYEKEE (reference sequence). This CDR3 region has 14 residues. CDR3 DNA: TGTGCCAGCAGCCCGGCGGGAGGGAACACTGAAGCTTTCTTT. It translates to CASSPAGGNTEAFF.

The chain employs TRBV4-3 and TRBJ2-7; 7 bases match TRBD1. The germline V gene encodes CDR1 LGHNA and CDR2 YSLEER. CDR3 length equals 18 residues. Losses at the gene ends were 1 base for V and 0 bases for J; bases not matched to a gene: 12. The CDR3 reads CASSQGDHFQGVSYEQYF. The CDR3 DNA reads as TGCGCCAGCAGCCAAGGGGATCATTTTCAGGGGGTCTCCTACGAGCAGTACTTC.

V and J are TRBV6-5 and TRBJ1-6; D remains ambiguous. The CDR3 extends over 13 amino acids. V was trimmed by 6 bases and J by 8 bases, leaving 11 bases between them. CDR1 MNHEY and CDR2 SVGAGI come from the germline V gene. The DNA of the CDR3 is TGTGCCAGCAGAGTCTTTACGTATTCACCCCTCCACTTT. Encoded protein: CASRVFTYSPLHF.

The J gene is TRBJ2-7, the V gene TRBV11-2; no clear D. Germline-derived CDR1 and CDR2 are SGHAT and FQNNGV. The V and J ends lost 5 bases and 3 bases respectively, with 17 bases between them. The CDR3 sequence is 15 residues long. The CDR3 region has the DNA TGTGCCAGCAGCCCGACCCTAAACGGAGACTACGAGCAGTACTTC. This gives the protein CASSPTLNGDYEQYF.

The genes are TRBV2 and TRBJ2-3; 10 bases map to TRBD2. V lost 2 bases and J lost 0; bases outside the gene matches: 5. The CDR3 sequence is 17 residues long. CDR1 and CDR2 (germline): SNHLY, FYNNEI. This CDR3 is CASSEILAGASTDTQYF. As DNA, the CDR3 is TGTGCCAGCAGTGAAATCCTAGCGGGGGCTAGCACAGATACGCAGTATTTT.

This chain links TRBV5-6 with TRBJ2-7, with no clear D. V shed 1 base and J shed 7 bases, with 6 bases lying between them. Per the germline V gene, CDR1 is SGHDT and CDR2 is YYEEEE. This CDR3 has 11 residues. DNA for the CDR3: TGTGCCAGCAGCTTGAGTCGAGAGCAGTACTTC. Translating gives CASSLSREQYF. Full variable domain (rest looked up from reference TRBV5-6 and TRBJ2-7): DAGVTQSPTHLIKTRGQQVTLRCSPKSGHDTVSWYQQALGQGPQFIFQYYEEEERQRGNFPDRFSGHQFPNYSSELNVNALLLGDSALYLCASSLSREQYFGPGTRLTVT.

The gene calls are TRBV29-1 and TRBJ2-6, with D perhaps being TRBD1 or TRBD2 (5 bases each). V lost 7 bases and J lost 12, with 16 bases in between. The germline CDR1 and CDR2 sequences are SQVTM and ANQGSEA. There are 12 residues in the CDR3. As DNA, the CDR3 is TGCAGCGGGGGCCATGAGGGACGCGTCCTGACTTTC. This codes for CSGGHEGRVLTF.

This clone was counted a single time. Here the CDR3 DNA reads TGCGCCAGCAGCCATGGAGGGACTAGCCGTGACGAGCAGTACTTC. It encodes CASSHGGTSRDEQYF. This sequence joins TRBV4-1 and TRBJ2-7; TRBD2 matches 9 bases. Trimming took 3 bases from V and 5 from J; bases not matched to a gene: 8. Germline V gene sequence: CDR1 MGHRA, CDR2 YSYEKL. The CDR3 has 15 residues.

The rearrangement uses TRBV5-8 and TRBJ1-3; D gene uncertain. The germline gives CDR1 SGHTS, CDR2 YDEGEE. Trimming took 1 base from V and 0 from J, leaving 8 bases between them. The CDR3 contains 15 residues. DNA for the CDR3: TGTGCCAGCAGCTTGCTGTGGAACTCTGGAAACACCATATATTTT. Amino acid sequence: CASSLLWNSGNTIYF.

This clone was counted once. The chain is built from TRBV6-5 and TRBJ2-3; tentatively, D is TRBD2 (5 bases). The CDR3 contains 14 residues. Looked up from germline, CDR1 is MNHEY and CDR2 is SVGAGI. Trimming took off 2 bases at V and 0 bases at J, with 6 bases between the two ends. CDR3 region: CASSYRTSTDTQYF. In nucleotides, the CDR3 is TGTGCCAGCAGTTACAGGACTAGCACAGATACGCAGTATTTT.

This clone was seen just once. The J gene is TRBJ1-2, the V gene TRBV2, with D perhaps matching TRBD1 (5 bases). The V end was cut by 4 bases, the J end by 0 bases, with 9 bases between. The CDR3 runs to 14 residues. The V gene's germline CDR1 is SNHLY and CDR2 FYNNEI. The CDR3 spells CASSGQSANYGYTF. The CDR3 DNA reads as TGTGCCAGCAGTGGACAGTCAGCTAACTATGGCTACACCTTC.

The genes are TRBV6-1 and TRBJ1-5; TRBD1 might be the D (5 bases). The CDR3 is made up of 14 amino acids. V dropped 1 base and J dropped 6 bases, with 10 bases sitting between them. The V gene's germline CDR1 is MNHNS and CDR2 SASEGT. The CDR3 reads CASSEGGDVQPQHF. The CDR3 nucleotides read TGTGCCAGCAGTGAAGGGGGCGATGTTCAGCCCCAGCATTTT.

The chain recombines TRBV7-3 with TRBJ2-6, with D tentatively TRBD1 (5 bases). Germline V gene data show CDR1 as SGHTA and CDR2 as FQGTGA. Trimming removed 3 bases at V and 4 bases at J, with 16 bases between. The CDR3 loop spans 17 amino acids. CDR3 sequence: CASSFLPRGSGANVLTF. In nucleotides, the CDR3 is TGTGCCAGCAGCTTCCTGCCTAGGGGTTCGGGGGCCAACGTCCTGACTTTC. The full variable domain, rest sourced from reference TRBV7-3 and TRBJ2-6, is GAGVSQTPSNKVTEKGKYVELRCDPISGHTALYWYRQSLGQGPEFLIYFQGTGAADDSGLPNDRFFAVRPEGSVSTLKIQRTERGDSAVYLCASSFLPRGSGANVLTFGAGSRLTVL.

This chain connects TRBV15 to TRBJ1-1, with no clear D. Looked up from germline, CDR1 is LNHNV and CDR2 is YYDKDF (reference sequence). Deletions cut 4 bases from V and 8 bases from J, with 11 bases between. The CDR3 loop spans 12 amino acids. CDR3 in DNA: TGTGCCACCAGCAAAAACGATTTAGAAGCTTTCTTT. It specifies CATSKNDLEAFF.